The 10 T cell receptor beta chains below all came from one sample that was sequenced in a study of T cell responses to AZD1222 COVID-19 vaccine. Assay: immunoSEQ multiplex PCR; the TCRdb copy retains only in-frame clones and omits some. The sample carries 130,000 or so clones, around 90% recorded once. This sample comprised peripheral blood, obtained on day 0 of AZD1222 vaccination. All receptors come from an adult in good health.

The gene calls are TRBV19 and TRBJ1-5, with TRBD1 identical over 7 bases. The CDR3 is 14 amino acids. V lost 6 bases, J lost 5 bases, and 7 bases stayed unmatched. Germline V gene lookup returns CDR1 LNHDA and CDR2 SQIVND (reference sequence). CDR3 coding DNA: TGTGCCAGTAGCTTACAGGGGAGGGATCAGCCCCAGCATTTT. Its protein is CASSLQGRDQPQHF.

The chain is built from TRBV27 and TRBJ2-2, with D uncertain. Per germline, CDR1 MNHEY and CDR2 SMNVEV (reference sequence). V dropped 5 bases and J dropped 7 bases, with 11 bases sitting between them. This CDR3 spans 13 amino acids. Here the CDR3 DNA reads TGTGCCAGCAGTATAAGAGTCGACGGGGAGCTGTTTTTT. As protein: CASSIRVDGELFF.

The DNA for the CDR3 is TGTGCAAGTCGCCTAAACAAGTCGGGTCTCCCCTCTGGGGCCAACGTCCTGACTTTC. As protein: CASRLNKSGLPSGANVLTF. The chain links TRBV12-2 to TRBJ2-6; no check of the table's D call, TRBD2, against the DNA was made. TRBV12-2 is a pseudogene. The CDR3 is made up of 19 amino acids.

The chain links TRBV30 to TRBJ1-5; D not certain. Trimming left V 2 bases short and J 6 bases short, with 11 bases between. CDR1 GTSNPN and CDR2 SVGIG come from the germline V gene (reference sequence). The CDR3 consists of 13 residues. CDR3 sequence reads: CAWSLKGGQPQHF. CDR3 nucleotides: TGTGCCTGGAGTTTGAAGGGCGGTCAGCCCCAGCATTTT.

This chain uses TRBV9 with TRBJ2-7, with TRBD1 identical over 10 bases. Losses at the gene ends were 0 bases for V and 2 bases for J; bases not matched to a gene: 5. CDR3 size: 16 residues. The germline CDR1 and CDR2 sequences are SGDLS and YYNGEE. CDR3 sequence (DNA): TGTGCCAGCAGCGTAGGGGGACAGGGGAGCACCTACGAGCAGTACTTC. Its translation: CASSVGGQGSTYEQYF.

The rearrangement joins TRBV5-4 to TRBJ1-3; 7 positions agree with TRBD1. The CDR3 consists of 15 residues. Germline assignment: CDR1 SGHNT and CDR2 YYREEE (reference sequence). V shed 2 bases, J shed 7 bases, and the junction held 9 bases outside the gene matches. CDR3: CASSLGGQVTNTIYF. CDR3 bases: TGTGCCAGCAGCTTAGGCGGACAGGTCACTAACACCATATATTTT.

Only one count was recorded for this clone. The rearrangement links TRBV28 to TRBJ1-5; D is undetermined. This CDR3 contains 13 residues. In germline, CDR1 is MDHEN, CDR2 SYDVKM. V was clipped by 10 bases and J by 0 bases, with 10 bases between them. This chain's CDR3 is CATVTFSNQPQHF. CDR3 nucleotides: TGTGCCACCGTCACCTTTAGCAATCAGCCCCAGCATTTT.

The J gene is TRBJ1-5, the V gene TRBV30, with D possibly TRBD1 on 5 matching bases. Trimming shortened V by 5 bases and J by 0 bases, and 11 bases separated the two germline ends. CDR3 size: 14 residues. The V gene's germline CDR1 is GTSNPN and CDR2 SVGIG (reference sequence). Here the CDR3 reads CAWAQGNSNQPQHF. As DNA, the CDR3 is TGTGCCTGGGCCCAGGGTAATAGCAATCAGCCCCAGCATTTT.

This sequence joins TRBV11-3 and TRBJ1-3; 9 nucleotides match TRBD1. Germline V CDR1 and CDR2: SGHNT, YENEEA. The CDR3 spans 15 residues. V lost 5 bases to trimming and J lost 0 bases; unmatched junction nucleotides: 2. The CDR3 sequence: CASSPGQGSGNTIYF. The CDR3 DNA reads as TGTGCCAGCAGCCCGGGACAGGGCTCTGGAAACACCATATATTTT.

This clone has just one count. The chain links TRBV15 to TRBJ2-2; 9 bases match TRBD1. The CDR3 sequence is 15 residues long. The junction had 5 bases not matched to a gene; V was cut back by 1 base and J by 8 bases. Germline V lookup: CDR1 LNHNV, CDR2 YYDKDF (reference sequence). Here the CDR3 DNA reads TGTGCCACCAGCAGAGCGGACAGGGGAGGAGGGGAGCTGTTTTTT. Its translation: CATSRADRGGGELFF. The whole variable domain, remainder taken from reference TRBV15 and TRBJ2-2, is DAMVIQNPRYQVTQFGKPVTLSCSQTLNHNVMYWYQQKSSQAPKLLFHYYDKDFNNEADTPDNFQSRRPNTSFCFLDIRSPGLGDTAMYLCATSRADRGGGELFFGEGSRLTVL.